Following are 20 T cell receptor beta chains from one sample sequenced in a study of response to subunit inactivated influenza vaccine. TCRdb called the RT-PCR reads again in MiXCR, with one record for every CDR3 protein. This sample has roughly 540,000 distinct CDR3 sequences, with approximately 20% found just once. In addition, the sample was reused for a study of T cells expressing NK-cell markers. That work states: In generating TCR beta cDNA, 5'RACE template switching with UMIs was used.

Material: CD4+ T cells sorted from PBMCs, obtained roughly 12 days after vaccination. Source of these receptors: a man aged 50 to 60 who received an inactivated influenza vaccine.

There are a few counts of this clonotype. This sequence joins TRBV15 and TRBJ1-2, with a weak D call TRBD1 (5 bases). With 0 bases removed from V and 4 bases from J, the gap between germline ends came to 12 bases. The CDR3 has 15 residues. Germline V gene lookup returns CDR1 LNHNV and CDR2 YYDKDF (reference sequence). The chain's CDR3 is CATSRDRGVGYGYTF. The CDR3 DNA reads TGTGCCACCAGCAGAGATCGGGGGGTTGGCTATGGCTACACCTTC. The variable domain in full, completed from reference TRBV15 and TRBJ1-2, reads DAMVIQNPRYQVTQFGKPVTLSCSQTLNHNVMYWYQQKSSQAPKLLFHYYDKDFNNEADTPDNFQSRRPNTSFCFLDIRSPGLGDTAMYLCATSRDRGVGYGYTFGSGTRLTVV.

This clonotype was recorded a few times. This chain links TRBV4-2 with TRBJ2-7; 10 bases are a match to TRBD2. V lost 4 bases and J lost 4; bases outside the gene matches: 7. This CDR3 is 15 amino acids long. Germline V gives CDR1 LGHNA, CDR2 YNFKEQ. CDR3 DNA sequence: TGTGCCAGCAGCCCCTCCGGGACTAGCGTGTACGAGCAGTACTTC. Translated: CASSPSGTSVYEQYF.

The CDR3 region has the DNA TGCAGTGCTCTAGACAGGGGGGCTAATGAAAAACTGTTTTTT. Its protein product is CSALDRGANEKLFF. V usage is TRBV20-1 and J usage is TRBJ1-4; 9 nucleotides align to TRBD1. Germline V gives CDR1 DFQATT, CDR2 SNEGSKA (reference sequence). There are 14 residues in the CDR3. The V segment lost 5 bases and the J segment 3 bases; nucleotides outside the gene matches: 4.

This clonotype has at least ten counts. The chain carries TRBV5-1 and TRBJ2-2, with D perhaps matching TRBD1 (7 bases). Trimming took 4 bases from V and 0 from J, leaving 13 bases between them. The CDR3 runs 16 residues. CDR1 is SGHRS and CDR2 is YFSETQ in the germline V gene. The CDR3, as DNA: TGCGCCAGCAGCCCTGGGGGGACAGCGAACACCGGGGAGCTGTTTTTT. Translating gives CASSPGGTANTGELFF.

In this sample, this clonotype turned up a few times. The chain couples TRBV5-1 to TRBJ1-6, with TRBD1 as a possible D gene (5 bases). Germline CDR1 SGHRS, CDR2 YFSETQ. V was pared by 0 bases and J by 10 bases, with 17 bases between. The CDR3 length is 16 residues. The CDR3 DNA follows: TGCGCCAGCAGCTTGGAAGTCGCAGGGAAAGGATCACCCCTCCACTTT. It codes for CASSLEVAGKGSPLHF.

The V gene is TRBV10-3, the J gene TRBJ1-1; D perhaps matches TRBD1 (5 bases). Trimming left V 8 bases short and J 3 bases short, with 13 bases between. CDR3 length: 13 residues. Germline V lookup: CDR1 ENHRY, CDR2 SYGVKD. The DNA of the CDR3 is TGTGCCATCGGTGGGGGATCGGACACTGAAGCTTTCTTT. It translates to CAIGGGSDTEAFF.

The V and J genes are TRBV12-3 or TRBV12-4 and TRBJ1-4, with a tentative D call TRBD1 (5 bases). The CDR3 runs to 14 residues. V dropped 6 bases and J dropped 7 bases, with 15 bases sitting between them. Written as DNA, the CDR3 is TGTGCCAGCAGATCAGGGATTTTACGTGAAAAACTGTTTTTT. Residues: CASRSGILREKLFF.

This clonotype was seen more than once but under ten times. The rearrangement links TRBV15 to TRBJ1-5; a weak D match, TRBD1 (5 bases). The CDR3 covers 15 residues. Trimming removed 2 bases from V and 2 bases from J, with 10 bases in between. Germline lookup yields CDR1 LNHNV and CDR2 YYDKDF (reference sequence). The CDR3 sequence is CATSRLDSRNQPQHF. CDR3 nucleotide sequence: TGTGCCACCAGCAGACTCGACAGTCGCAATCAGCCCCAGCATTTT.

In this sample, this clonotype turned up a few times. The J gene is TRBJ2-2, the V gene TRBV5-6; 9 bases fit TRBD1. The V and J ends lost 0 bases and 6 bases, in that order; junction bases with no gene match: 9. CDR3 size: 17 residues. The germline CDR1 and CDR2 sequences are SGHDT and YYEEEE. For the CDR3, the DNA is TGTGCCAGCAGCTTGGGGCCACCGGGACAGGGTCCCGGGGAGCTGTTTTTT. Translating gives CASSLGPPGQGPGELFF.

This clonotype was observed a few times. The genes are TRBV5-6 and TRBJ1-1; D gene ambiguous. CDR1 SGHDT and CDR2 YYEEEE come from the germline V gene. The V end was cut by 0 bases, the J end by 7 bases, with 16 bases between. The CDR3 is 15 residues long. The CDR3 here is CASSLGPAGRGEAFF. CDR3 DNA sequence: TGTGCCAGCAGCTTGGGCCCAGCAGGTCGGGGTGAAGCTTTCTTT.

In this sample, this clonotype turned up many times. The V call is TRBV24-1, the J call TRBJ2-1; the match to TRBD1 covers 7 bases. The CDR3 is 15 amino acids. Germline V gene sequence: CDR1 KGHDR, CDR2 SFDVKD. The V and J ends lost 3 bases and 3 bases, in that order; junction bases with no gene match: 4. DNA for the CDR3: TGTGCCACCAGTGATCATGGGGACAGCTACAATGAGCAGTTCTTC. Its translation is CATSDHGDSYNEQFF.

Of note for this clonotype: This may stem from a read error, because a much larger clone lies one nucleotide away. This CDR3 is missing its conserved last phenylalanine or tryptophan, likely due to a read error. The chain joins TRBV11-2 to TRBJ2-3, with 7 positions matching TRBD1. After removal of 3 bases from V and 0 bases from J, the junction contained 3 bases not matched to a gene. CDR1 is SGHAT, CDR2 FQNNGV, per germline. The CDR3 runs to 15 residues. The CDR3 bases are TGTGCCAGCAGCTTGACAGGGTCTAGCACAGATACGCAGTATATT. Protein sequence: CASSLTGSSTDTQYI.

The chain employs TRBV11-1 and TRBJ2-5; tentative D call: TRBD2 (5 bases). The CDR3 runs 16 residues. The germline CDR1 and CDR2 sequences are SGHAT and FQDESV (reference sequence). V lost 5 bases, J lost 1 base, and 17 bases lay in between. The CDR3 DNA reads as TGTGCCAGCAGCAAGTTATCCGGGGAACGCCAAGAGACCCAGTACTTC. Translation gives CASSKLSGERQETQYF.

This clonotype is termed medium-sized (0.01 to 0.1%). The rearrangement links TRBV7-2 to TRBJ2-7; 10 bases match TRBD2. Trimming cost V 3 bases and J 3 bases; bases outside gene matches: 11. CDR3 length: 17 residues. Germline CDR1 SGHTA, CDR2 FQGNSA. CDR3: CASSFSTSGNGGYEQYF. The CDR3 DNA follows: TGTGCCAGCAGCTTTTCAACTAGCGGGAATGGGGGCTACGAGCAGTACTTC.

This clonotype was counted ten times or more. V gene TRBV12-3 or TRBV12-4 combines with J gene TRBJ2-2; TRBD1 agrees at 7 bases. The CDR3 sequence is 15 residues long. Losses at the gene ends were 5 bases for V and 4 bases for J; bases not matched to a gene: 7. The CDR3 nucleotides are TGTGCCAGCAGTCCAGACAGGGTCGCCACCGGGGAGCTGTTTTTT. It translates to CASSPDRVATGELFF.

At least ten counts were recorded for this clonotype. This chain connects TRBV3-1 to TRBJ1-2, with 7 bases lining up with TRBD1. CDR3 length: 13 amino acids. Per germline, CDR1 LGHDT and CDR2 YNNKEL (reference sequence). Unmatched junction bases numbered 5, after V lost 6 bases and J lost 4 bases. DNA for the CDR3: TGTGCCAGCAGTCCAGGACAGGTCTATGGCTACACCTTC. It is translated as CASSPGQVYGYTF.

This clonotype came up a few times. This chain links TRBV2 with TRBJ2-4; no reliable D call. V was clipped by 2 bases and J by 0 bases, with 11 bases between them. Germline assignment: CDR1 SNHLY and CDR2 FYNNEI. This CDR3 spans 16 amino acids. The CDR3 DNA follows: TGTGCCAGCAGTGAATTCGTCAGGTTAGCCAAAAACATTCAGTACTTC. Translated: CASSEFVRLAKNIQYF.

This clonotype turned up a few times. The chain recombines TRBV5-1 with TRBJ2-3; 8 nucleotides agree with TRBD2. The germline gives CDR1 SGHRS, CDR2 YFSETQ. The CDR3 is 15 amino acids. V was pared by 6 bases and J by 3 bases, with 9 bases of the junction left unmatched. The CDR3 DNA is TGCGCCAGCAACCCCCGGGGGGGCCGAACAGATACGCAGTATTTT. Translated, it gives CASNPRGGRTDTQYF.

This clonotype was counted only a few times. This chain joins TRBV29-1 and TRBJ2-7; 12 nucleotides line up with TRBD2. CDR1 is SQVTM, CDR2 ANQGSEA, per germline. With V trimmed by 4 bases and J by 2 bases, 0 bases remained unmatched. The CDR3 has 13 amino acids. CDR3 coding DNA: TGCAGCGTTGGGACTAGCGGGACCTACGAGCAGTACTTC. Translation: CSVGTSGTYEQYF.

The CDR3 coding sequence is TGTGCCAGCAGCCAAGTAGCGGCGGGAACTGAAGCTTTCTTT. It translates to CASSQVAAGTEAFF. This rearrangement joins TRBV4-2 to TRBJ1-1; no reliable D call. CDR1 and CDR2 from the germline V gene are LGHNA and YNFKEQ. With 1 base removed from V and 5 bases from J, the gap between germline ends came to 11 bases. The CDR3 contains 14 residues.